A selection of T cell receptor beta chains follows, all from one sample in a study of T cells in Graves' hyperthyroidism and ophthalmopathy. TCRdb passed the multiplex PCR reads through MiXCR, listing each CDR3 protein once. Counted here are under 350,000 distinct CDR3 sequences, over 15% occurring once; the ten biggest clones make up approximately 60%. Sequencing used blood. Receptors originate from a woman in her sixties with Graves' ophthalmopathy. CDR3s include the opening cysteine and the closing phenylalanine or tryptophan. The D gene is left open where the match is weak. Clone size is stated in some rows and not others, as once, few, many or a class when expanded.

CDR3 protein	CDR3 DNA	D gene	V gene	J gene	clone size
CAISEWREGYNSPLHF	TGTGCCATCAGTGAATGGCGGGAGGGCTATAATTCACCCCTCCACTTT	NA	TRBV10-3	TRBJ1-6	few
CTTGLSLGNEQFF	TGCACCACCGGGTTAAGCCTCGGGAATGAGCAGTTCTTC	NA	TRBV29-1	TRBJ2-1	many
CASRSDSGTDTQYF	TGTGCCAGCAGGTCGGACAGCGGCACAGATACGCAGTATTTT	NA	TRBV12-3/TRBV12-4	TRBJ2-3	few
CASSYSSDGNYGYTF	TGTGCCAGCAGTTACTCGTCCGACGGAAACTATGGCTACACCTTC	NA	TRBV6-6	TRBJ1-2	many
CASREQGAYGYTF	TGTGCCAGCAGGGAACAGGGGGCCTATGGCTACACCTTC	TRBD1	TRBV6-1	TRBJ1-2	many
CASSPGGTGRNEQFF	TGTGCCAGCAGCCCCGGGGGGACAGGGCGAAATGAGCAGTTCTTC	TRBD1	TRBV6-2/TRBV6-3	TRBJ2-1	many
CASSLESYQPQHF	TGTGCCAGCAGCTTAGAAAGTTATCAGCCCCAGCATTTT	NA	TRBV7-9	TRBJ1-5	few
CASSHLSRGIYEQYF	TGTGCCAGCAGTCACCTGAGCCGGGGAATCTACGAGCAGTACTTC	NA	TRBV28	TRBJ2-7	many
CASSYYSSIDEQFF	TGTGCCAGCAGTTACTACTCTAGTATCGATGAGCAGTTCTTC	NA	TRBV6-6	TRBJ2-1	many
CASSSAYSSSYEQYF	TGTGCCAGTAGTTCCGCATACTCCAGCTCCTACGAGCAGTACTTC	NA	TRBV19	TRBJ2-7	few
CASSALTEDAVYEQYF	TGTGCCAGCAGTGCTCTCACGGAAGACGCGGTCTACGAGCAGTACTTC	NA	TRBV2	TRBJ2-7	many
CSASSVGSEPQHF	TGCAGTGCTAGCTCCGTGGGATCAGAGCCCCAGCATTTT	NA	TRBV20-1	TRBJ1-5	many
CASSLDGGGGTDTQYF	TGTGCCAGCAGTTTAGATGGGGGGGGGGGCACAGATACGCAGTATTTT	TRBD2	TRBV12-3/TRBV12-4	TRBJ2-3	few
CASSLVREGAYNEQFF	TGTGCCAGCAGCTTAGTACGGGAGGGGGCCTACAATGAGCAGTTCTTC	TRBD2	TRBV7-2	TRBJ2-1	many
CASSPTVEASYNEQFF	TGTGCCAGCTCACCAACGGTAGAGGCGTCCTACAATGAGCAGTTCTTC	NA	TRBV18	TRBJ2-1	many
CASRGGPHTEAFF	TGTGCCAGCCGGGGCGGACCACACACTGAAGCTTTCTTT	NA	TRBV6-1	TRBJ1-1	NA